The 14 T cell receptor beta chains listed next were all sequenced from one sample in a study of shared clonotypes between healthy human individuals. Libraries were prepared by immunoSEQ multiplex PCR; TCRdb keeps only in-frame clonotypes and omits some of them. Counted here are 2.3 million or so clones, over 85% occurring once; the ten biggest clones make up 0.39%. Input material: naive CD4+ T cells from PBMCs. Stated subset: CD45RA+ positively selected. Every receptor here comes from a young man in good health. Some clones in this sample may be carry-over from other donors' samples.

CDR3 sequence (DNA): TGTGCCACCAGCAGACCTCCTCAAGAGACCCAGTACTTC. Amino acids: CATSRPPQETQYF. V usage is TRBV15 and J usage is TRBJ2-5; D gene ambiguous. This CDR3 region has 13 residues. CDR1 and CDR2 from the germline V gene are LNHNV and YYDKDF (reference sequence). Trimming shortened V by 2 bases and J by 2 bases, and 6 bases separated the two germline ends.

This chain joins TRBV27 and TRBJ2-1; 11 bases agree with TRBD2. After removal of 6 bases from V and 6 bases from J, the junction contained 13 bases not matched to a gene. CDR3 size: 17 residues. Germline values: CDR1 MNHEY, CDR2 SMNVEV (reference sequence). The CDR3 sequence is CASSPVSGRGLGNEQFF. In nucleotides, the CDR3 is TGTGCCAGCAGCCCCGTTAGCGGGAGGGGCCTGGGCAATGAGCAGTTCTTC.

The gene calls are TRBV27 and TRBJ1-2, with D hard to call. This CDR3 spans 15 amino acids. Germline loops: CDR1 MNHEY, CDR2 SMNVEV (reference sequence). V shed 6 bases and J shed 7 bases, with 21 bases lying between them. CDR3 DNA sequence: TGTGCCAGCAGCAAAAACACAGAACCCTCTGGTGGCTACACCTTC. This sequence encodes CASSKNTEPSGGYTF.

The V gene is TRBV10-3, the J gene TRBJ1-1; unclear D gene. This CDR3 region has 12 residues. The germline V gene encodes CDR1 ENHRY and CDR2 SYGVKD. Trimming shortened V by 3 bases and J by 3 bases, and 5 bases separated the two germline ends. The CDR3 reads CAISDLDTEAFF. DNA of the CDR3: TGTGCCATCAGTGACTTGGACACTGAAGCTTTCTTT.

V and J are TRBV18 and TRBJ2-1; TRBD2 might be the D (5 bases). V was pared by 4 bases and J by 2 bases, with 12 bases between. This CDR3 is 15 amino acids long. Germline lookup yields CDR1 KGHSH and CDR2 LQKENI. CDR3 DNA: TGTGCCAGCTCACGATCCGGAGGTCCCTACAATGAGCAGTTCTTC. It translates to CASSRSGGPYNEQFF.

The rearrangement links TRBV7-2 to TRBJ2-1; the match to TRBD2 covers 8 bases. CDR3 length equals 13 residues. Germline V CDR1 and CDR2: SGHTA, FQGNSA. V was clipped by 3 bases and J by 16 bases; unmatched bases: 11. The CDR3 loop reads CASSFSESGSLFF. CDR3 DNA: TGTGCCAGCAGCTTCAGCGAAAGCGGGAGCCTCTTCTTC.

The V gene is TRBV9, the J gene TRBJ2-1; D is ambiguous. V shed 8 bases and J shed 6 bases, with 15 bases lying between them. Germline lookup yields CDR1 SGDLS and CDR2 YYNGEE. CDR3 length: 13 residues. This CDR3 is CASAPGPSNEQFF. The CDR3 DNA is TGTGCCAGTGCCCCGGGTCCCAGCAATGAGCAGTTCTTC. The full variable domain, rest sourced from reference TRBV9 and TRBJ2-1, is DSGVTQTPKHLITATGQRVTLRCSPRSGDLSVYWYQQSLDQGLQFLIQYYNGEERAKGNILERFSAQQFPDLHSELNLSSLELGDSALYFCASAPGPSNEQFFGPGTRLTVL.

The chain couples TRBV5-1 to TRBJ2-1; TRBD2 aligns across 8 bases. Germline assignment: CDR1 SGHRS and CDR2 YFSETQ. The J segment lost 9 bases and the V segment lost 4 bases, leaving 18 bases of the junction unmatched. This CDR3 has 17 residues. For the CDR3, the DNA is TGCGCCAGCAGCCCACTCCCCCTTAGCGGGGCCTTGGGTGAGCAGTTCTTC. Protein: CASSPLPLSGALGEQFF.

J is TRBJ2-1 and V is TRBV4-1, with TRBD1 matching 9 bases. The V segment lost 2 bases and the J segment 7 bases; nucleotides outside the gene matches: 6. CDR3 size: 15 residues. CDR1 is MGHRA and CDR2 is YSYEKL in the germline V gene. CDR3 DNA: TGCGCCAGCAGCCAATGGACAGGGGCAGGAAATGAGCAGTTCTTC. Its translation: CASSQWTGAGNEQFF.

The chain joins TRBV19 to TRBJ1-3; D ambiguous. CDR1 LNHDA and CDR2 SQIVND come from the germline V gene (reference sequence). Trimming took off 4 bases at V and 6 bases at J, with 4 bases between the two ends. The CDR3 contains 11 residues. The CDR3 region is CASSKTNTIYF. CDR3 in DNA: TGTGCCAGTAGTAAAACAAACACCATATATTTT. Using reference TRBV19 and TRBJ1-3 for the parts outside the CDR3, the full variable domain is DGGITQSPKYLFRKEGQNVTLSCEQNLNHDAMYWYRQDPGQGLRLIYYSQIVNDFQKGDIAEGYSVSREKKESFPLTVTSAQKNPTAFYLCASSKTNTIYFGEGSWLTVV.

The rearrangement joins TRBV30 to TRBJ1-2; D might be TRBD1 (6 bases). The CDR3 is made up of 12 amino acids. Germline values: CDR1 GTSNPN, CDR2 SVGIG (reference sequence). Trimming removed 2 bases at V and 8 bases at J, with 12 bases between. The CDR3 DNA sequence: TGTGCCTGGAGTCAGGGGACGGGAGGCTACACCTTC. Its protein product is CAWSQGTGGYTF.

The chain recombines TRBV11-2 with TRBJ1-2; D gene ambiguous. This CDR3 comprises 12 residues. The V end was cut by 5 bases, the J end by 2 bases, with 6 bases between. CDR1 is SGHAT, CDR2 FQNNGV, per germline. The CDR3 nucleotides are TGTGCCAGCAGCCCGAGGAACTATGGCTACACCTTC. This translates into CASSPRNYGYTF.

V is TRBV18 and J is TRBJ2-7; TRBD2 agrees at 10 bases. The CDR3 sequence is 17 residues long. The ends lost 5 bases at V and 3 bases at J; junction bases unmatched: 13. Germline CDR1 is KGHSH and CDR2 is LQKENI. Here the CDR3 reads CASSSSPISGRHYEQYF. CDR3 nucleotides: TGTGCCAGCTCATCATCCCCGATTAGCGGGAGGCACTACGAGCAGTACTTC. Supplemented by reference TRBV18 and TRBJ2-7, the full variable domain reads NAGVMQNPRHLVRRRGQEARLRCSPMKGHSHVYWYRQLPEEGLKFMVYLQKENIIDESGMPKERFSAEFPKEGPSILRIQQVVRGDSAAYFCASSSSPISGRHYEQYFGPGTRLTVT.

The chain couples TRBV6-4 to TRBJ2-2; 11 bases match TRBD2. Trimming removed 2 bases from V and 7 bases from J; junction bases left unmatched: 6. CDR3 length: 16 amino acids. CDR1 MRHNA and CDR2 SNTAGT come from the germline V gene. DNA of the CDR3: TGTGCCAGCAGTGACCAACTAGCGGGAGCTGGCGGGGAGCTGTTTTTT. It specifies CASSDQLAGAGGELFF.